One and the same sample provided the 27 T cell receptor beta chains below, sequenced in a study of tissue T cells after allogeneic stem cell transplantation. The time point was: mouse harvest day 7 after allogeneic transplant. Mouse grafts combined 10^7 T-cell-depleted bone marrow cells with 10^6 splenic CD5+ T cells. Libraries were prepared by immunoSEQ multiplex PCR; TCRdb keeps only in-frame clonotypes and omits some of them. The table records under 6,000 clones, more than 40% of them present only once. Sequences were obtained from gut tissue. The source is a female BALB/c mouse given C57BL/6 T cells with graft-versus-host disease after an allogeneic hematopoietic cell transplant.

As for this clone: These gene names are mouse names. The read halts 1 residue ahead of the CDR3 end, with the missing end drawn from the germline J gene. The rearrangement links TRBV1 to TRBJ2-5; D gene uncertain. Germline CDR1 reads NSQYPW; CDR2 reads LRSPGD (reference sequence). V was clipped by 0 bases and J by 6 bases, with 4 bases between them. The CDR3 is 12 residues long. CDR3 DNA (partial): TGCACCTGCAGTGCAGATCAGGACACCCAGTAC. Its translation is CTCSADQDTQY. The CDR3 in full is CTCSADQDTQYF.

This clone was observed a handful of times. Mouse gene names apply. This CDR3 reads CTCSADQGQGDNNQAPLF. CDR3 DNA, as far as it was read: TGCACCTGCAGTGCAGATCAGGGACAGGGGGATAACAACCAGGCTCCGCTT. The V call is TRBV1, the J call TRBJ1-5, with 11 positions matching TRBD1. The read ends 1 residue before the CDR3 terminus; that terminus is restored from the germline J gene. This CDR3 has 18 amino acids. V shed 0 bases and J 0 bases; nucleotides not matched to a gene: 4. CDR1 is NSQYPW, CDR2 LRSPGD, per germline (reference sequence). The whole variable domain, remainder taken from reference TRBV1 and TRBJ1-5, is VTLLEQNPRWRLVPRGQAVNLRCILKNSQYPWMSWYQQDLQKQLQWLFTLRSPGDKEVKSLPGADYLATRVTDTELRLQVANMSQGRTLYCTCSADQGQGDNNQAPLFGEGTRLSVL.

This clone has a single count. Gene labels here are mouse ones. CDR3 sequence: CASSPLGGRGDTQYF. The CDR3 bases that were read are TGTGCCAGCAGCCCTCTGGGGGGGCGCGGGGACACCCAGTAC. This chain links TRBV3 with TRBJ2-5; TRBD2 matches 10 bases. Read coverage stops 1 residue before the CDR3 terminus; the germline J gene supplies the remainder. V shed 5 bases, J shed 6 bases, and the junction held 8 bases outside the gene matches. This CDR3 comprises 15 residues. Germline loops: CDR1 SNHLY, CDR2 FYNGKV (reference sequence).

In this sample, this clone turned up a few times. Mouse gene names and germline throughout. The DNA ends 1 residue before the CDR3 does, and the rest of the CDR3 is filled in from the germline J gene. This rearrangement joins TRBV3 to TRBJ2-7, with 11 bases matching TRBD2. CDR1 SNHLY and CDR2 FYNGKV come from the germline V gene (reference sequence). The trim removed 5 bases at V and 7 bases at J, leaving 4 bases unmatched. CDR3 length equals 13 residues. The CDR3 reads CASSPRLGGEQYF. Incomplete CDR3 DNA: TGTGCCAGCAGCCCCCGACTGGGGGGGGAACAGTAC.

As for this clone: Mouse names are used for the genes. The read terminates 1 residue ahead of where the CDR3 ends, so the germline J gene completes it. Within the sample, other DNA sequences also encode this same CDR3. The V gene is TRBV26, the J gene TRBJ2-4, with D tentatively TRBD1 (5 bases). The CDR3 contains 13 residues. V was cut by 5 bases and J by 0 bases, with 6 bases left in between. Germline CDR1 reads KGHPV; CDR2 reads FQNQEV (reference sequence). The CDR3 sequence: CASSRGSQNTLYF. CDR3 DNA (partial): TGTGCCAGCAGTAGGGGTAGTCAAAACACCTTGTAC.

Points on this clone: Any gene name here is a mouse gene name. The CDR3 end is not reached by the read, which stops 1 residue before it; the germline J gene fills it in. V is TRBV26 and J is TRBJ2-5; 10 bases agree with TRBD1. This CDR3 is 14 amino acids long. The V gene end was trimmed by 4 bases and the J gene end by 3 bases; junction bases not matched to a gene: 1. Germline V gene sequence: CDR1 KGHPV, CDR2 FQNQEV (reference sequence). CDR3 DNA (partial): TGTGCCAGCAGTCGACAGGGGGCACAAGACACCCAGTAC. Translating gives CASSRQGAQDTQY. Given in full, the CDR3 is CASSRQGAQDTQYF.

Details on this clone: Genes and germline are mouse. The read ends 1 residue early relative to the CDR3; the germline J gene fills the gap. The chain joins TRBV23 to TRBJ2-4; the table's D gene call, TRBD1, was not cross checked with the DNA. The germline gives CDR1 KGHTA, CDR2 FQNQQP. CDR3 length: 16 amino acids. This CDR3 is CSSSHRTGGRYNTLYF. The sequenced part of the CDR3 DNA is TGCTCCAGCAGTCACCGGACAGGGGGCAGGTATAACACCTTGTAC. Complete variable domain (other parts from reference TRBV23 and TRBJ2-4): DAAVTQKPRYLIKMKGQEAEMKCIPEKGHTAVFWYQQKQSKELKFLIYFQNQQPLDQIDMVKERFSAVCPSSSLCSLGIRTCEAEDSALYLCSSSHRTGGRYNTLYFGAGTRLSVL.

Remarks on this clone: The genes are named according to mouse. The read comes to an end 1 residue before the CDR3 does, leaving the germline J gene to fill in the end. V gene TRBV3 combines with J gene TRBJ1-3; tentative D call: TRBD1 (6 bases). The V end was cut by 2 bases, the J end by 4 bases, with 9 bases between. Germline CDR1 SNHLY, CDR2 FYNGKV (reference sequence). CDR3 length equals 14 residues. Incomplete CDR3 DNA: TGTGCCAGCAGCTTACAGGGGTGGGGAAATACGCTCTAT. It yields the protein CASSLQGWGNTLY. The entire CDR3 reads CASSLQGWGNTLYF. The whole variable domain, remainder taken from reference TRBV3 and TRBJ1-3, is GPKVLQIPSHQIIDMGQMVTLNCDPVSNHLYFYWYKQILGQQMEFLVNFYNGKVMEKSKLFKDQFSVERPDGSYFTLKIQPTALEDSAVYFCASSLQGWGNTLYFGEGSRLIVV.

A remark on this clone: The listed genes are named as in mouse. From the germline J gene comes the end of the CDR3, since the read stops 1 residue before it. J is TRBJ1-3 and V is TRBV12-1; D is unresolved. Trimming shortened V by 6 bases and J by 2 bases, and 7 bases separated the two germline ends. The CDR3 is 12 amino acids. Germline V lookup: CDR1 SGHSN, CDR2 HYEKVE. The part of the CDR3 DNA that was read is TGTGCCAGCCGTCAGGCTGGAAATACGCTCTAT. Its translation is CASRQAGNTLY. In full, the CDR3 is CASRQAGNTLYF.

In regard to this clone: The gene symbols are mouse symbols. With the read ending 1 residue before the CDR3 end, the germline J gene is used to fill in that end. V is TRBV16 and J is TRBJ2-7; D is possibly TRBD1 (6 bases). Germline V CDR1 and CDR2: SGHSA, FRNQAP. This CDR3 is built from 13 residues. The V end was cut by 1 base, the J end by 4 bases, with 8 bases between. The CDR3 bases that were read are TGTGCAAGCAGCTTAGGGACAGAGTATGAACAGTAC. Amino acid sequence: CASSLGTEYEQY. The full CDR3 is CASSLGTEYEQYF.

About this clone: Genes and germline are mouse. CDR3 bases read: TGTGCCAGCAGCCGGACTGGGAAAAACACCTTGTAC. Its protein product is CASSRTGKNTLY. The CDR3 in full is CASSRTGKNTLYF. The chain couples TRBV3 to TRBJ2-4, with 8 bases identical to TRBD2. Read sequence stops 1 residue before the CDR3 end, and the germline J gene provides the missing end. This CDR3 is 13 amino acids long. The V segment lost 5 bases and the J segment 4 bases; nucleotides outside the gene matches: 2. Germline CDR1 is SNHLY and CDR2 is FYNGKV (reference sequence).

This clone was observed a handful of times. These gene names are mouse names. The CDR3 end lies 1 residue beyond the end of the read and is filled in from the germline J gene. The chain recombines TRBV26 with TRBJ2-3, with D tentatively TRBD1 (5 bases). Germline values: CDR1 KGHPV, CDR2 FQNQEV (reference sequence). The V end was cut by 7 bases, the J end by 0 bases, with 11 bases between. There are 14 residues in the CDR3. The CDR3 sequence is CASTAGPSAETLYF. The covered CDR3 bases are TGTGCCAGCACCGCAGGGCCTAGTGCAGAAACGCTGTAT.

Notes on this clone: The gene names here belong to mouse. CDR3: CASSLGVSYEQYF. The covered CDR3 bases are TGTGCCAGCAGCTTGGGGGTCTCCTATGAACAGTAC. The rearrangement uses TRBV3 and TRBJ2-7, with D possibly being TRBD1 or TRBD2 (5 bases each). Read coverage stops 1 residue before the CDR3 terminus; the germline J gene supplies the remainder. CDR3 length: 13 residues. The germline V gene has CDR1 SNHLY and CDR2 FYNGKV (reference sequence). The V gene lost 3 bases and the J gene lost 0 bases, with 6 bases spanning the gap. Full variable domain (outside the CDR3, taken from reference TRBV3 and TRBJ2-7): GPKVLQIPSHQIIDMGQMVTLNCDPVSNHLYFYWYKQILGQQMEFLVNFYNGKVMEKSKLFKDQFSVERPDGSYFTLKIQPTALEDSAVYFCASSLGVSYEQYFGPGTRLTVL.

Of note for this clone: The listed genes are named as in mouse. CDR3 DNA, as far as it was read: TGTGCCAGCAGTGGGACAGGGGAGGACACCGGGCAGCTCTAC. Encoded protein: CASSGTGEDTGQLY. The whole CDR3 region reads CASSGTGEDTGQLYF. The V and J genes are TRBV13-1 and TRBJ2-2; 9 nucleotides agree with TRBD1. The observed sequence ends 1 residue before the CDR3 terminus, with the missing tail filled in from the germline J gene. The CDR3 loop spans 15 amino acids. J lost 3 bases, V lost 3 bases, and 3 bases had no gene match. Germline loops: CDR1 NSHNY, CDR2 SYGAGN.

Concerning this clone itself: Mouse names are used for the genes. The CDR3 is cut off 1 residue early in the read; its end comes from the germline J gene. The gene calls are TRBV3 and TRBJ2-5, with a weak D call TRBD2 (7 bases). The CDR3 runs to 15 residues. V lost 1 base and J 2 bases, leaving 10 bases between the germline ends. Per the germline V gene, CDR1 is SNHLY and CDR2 is FYNGKV (reference sequence). This CDR3 is CASSLVGGLQDTQYF. Partial CDR3 DNA: TGTGCCAGCAGCTTAGTTGGGGGGCTCCAAGACACCCAGTAC.

By share, this clone counts as large. All gene names here are mouse names. The read ends 1 residue early relative to the CDR3; the germline J gene fills the gap. The rearrangement joins TRBV12-1 to TRBJ2-1; no reliable D call. The CDR3 is made up of 13 amino acids. V lost 0 bases to trimming and J lost 1 base, with 3 bases between them. Per the germline V gene, CDR1 is SGHSN and CDR2 is HYEKVE. The sequenced part of the CDR3 DNA is TGTGCCAGCTCTCTCTGGAACTATGCTGAGCAGTTC. Translation: CASSLWNYAEQF. In full, the CDR3 reads CASSLWNYAEQFF. The entire variable domain, with the rest obtained from reference TRBV12-1 and TRBJ2-1, is as follows: DSGVVQSPRHIIKEKGGRSVLTCIPISGHSNVVWYQQTLGKELKFLIQHYEKVERDKGFLPSRFSVQQFDDYHSEMNMSALELEDSAMYFCASSLWNYAEQFFGPGTRLTVL.

This clone was seen a handful of times. Mouse germline and gene names are used. The CDR3 is cut off 1 residue early in the read; its end comes from the germline J gene. The chain couples TRBV13-2 to TRBJ2-7; D tentatively fits TRBD1 or TRBD2 (5 bases each). Trimming left V 2 bases short and J 2 bases short, with 8 bases between. CDR1 NNHNN and CDR2 SYGAGS come from the germline V gene (reference sequence). There are 13 residues in the CDR3. CDR3 loop: CASGDRGPYEQYF. The part of the CDR3 DNA that was read is TGTGCCAGCGGTGACCGGGGCCCCTATGAACAGTAC.

Notes on this clone: Genes here carry mouse names. The CDR3 end falls 1 residue outside the read, so it is completed with the germline J gene. J is TRBJ1-1 and V is TRBV26; 11 bases are shared with TRBD1. Germline assignment: CDR1 KGHPV and CDR2 FQNQEV (reference sequence). This CDR3 comprises 14 residues. V was pared by 4 bases and J by 4 bases, with 2 bases of the junction left unmatched. This chain's CDR3 is CASSPGTGGTEVFF. The sequenced CDR3 bases are TGTGCCAGCAGTCCTGGGACAGGGGGCACAGAAGTCTTC.

This clone has just a few counts. Mouse names are used for the genes. The read finishes 1 residue shy of the CDR3 end, and the germline J gene is used to complete it. The V call is TRBV20, the J call TRBJ1-4, with no clear D. V was cut by 3 bases and J by 2 bases, with 7 bases left in between. CDR3 length equals 13 residues. Germline V CDR1 and CDR2: GFQATS, STVNSAI. The sequenced CDR3 bases are TGTGGTGCTAGAGAACAGTCCAACGAAAGATTATTT. It encodes CGAREQSNERLF. The complete CDR3 reads CGAREQSNERLFF. Full variable domain (rest looked up from reference TRBV20 and TRBJ1-4): GALVYQYPRRTICKSGTSMRMECQAVGFQATSVAWYRQSPQKTFELIALSTVNSAIKYEQNFTQEKFPISHPNLSFSSMTVLNAYLEDRGLYLCGAREQSNERLFFGHGTKLSVL.

As for this clone: Gene labels here are mouse ones. The covered CDR3 bases are TGTGCAAGCAGCTTAGAGGGGGGAAACACCGGGCAGCTCTAC. It yields the protein CASSLEGGNTGQLY. The CDR3 in full is CASSLEGGNTGQLYF. V is TRBV16 and J is TRBJ2-2, with D possibly being TRBD2 (6 bases). Coverage ceases 1 residue before the CDR3 finishes, and the germline J gene fills in the end. From germline, CDR1 is SGHSA and CDR2 FRNQAP. Trimming pared 0 bases from V and 1 base from J, leaving 6 bases between. The CDR3 totals 15 residues.

A few counts support this clone. Gene names denote mouse genes. The read ends 1 residue early relative to the CDR3; the germline J gene fills the gap. This chain joins TRBV26 and TRBJ1-4; D ambiguous. CDR1 and CDR2 from the germline V gene are KGHPV and FQNQEV (reference sequence). The CDR3 has 16 residues. Trimming stripped 4 bases from V and 5 bases from J, with 17 bases between. The CDR3 is CASSRGGGITNERLFF. The part of the CDR3 DNA that was read is TGTGCCAGCAGTCGAGGAGGAGGAATAACGAACGAAAGATTATTT.

Note on this clone: Mouse gene names apply. The observed sequence ends 1 residue before the CDR3 terminus, with the missing tail filled in from the germline J gene. The gene calls are TRBV13-3 and TRBJ1-2; tentative D call: TRBD1 (6 bases). V was pared by 2 bases and J by 0 bases, with 8 bases between. Per germline, CDR1 NNHDY and CDR2 SYVADS. The CDR3 extends over 14 amino acids. The sequenced part of the CDR3 DNA is TGTGCCAGCAGTGAACAGGGAGCAAACTCCGACTACACC. It specifies CASSEQGANSDYT. The full CDR3 is CASSEQGANSDYTF.

This clone has a handful of counts. Gene names are the mouse ones. The read ends 1 residue shy of where the CDR3 ends; the end is completed using the germline J gene. The chain employs TRBV12-2 and TRBJ2-7, with D perhaps TRBD2 (6 bases). Looked up from germline, CDR1 is SGHLS and CDR2 is HYDKME. The CDR3 is 14 residues long. V lost 0 bases and J lost 4, with 12 bases in between. The covered CDR3 bases are TGTGCCAGCTCTCTCGGCCTGGGGCTTTATGAACAGTAC. This gives the protein CASSLGLGLYEQY. In full, the CDR3 reads CASSLGLGLYEQYF.

Comments on this clone: Gene names refer to mouse genes. With the read ending 1 residue before the CDR3 end, the germline J gene is used to fill in that end. The V gene is TRBV12-1, the J gene TRBJ2-7; D unclear. The CDR3 is made up of 12 amino acids. V shed 0 bases and J shed 4 bases, with 6 bases lying between them. The germline V gene encodes CDR1 SGHSN and CDR2 HYEKVE. CDR3 protein: CASSLHNYEQYF. The sequenced part of the CDR3 DNA is TGTGCCAGCTCTCTCCACAATTATGAACAGTAC.

Concerning this clone itself: Gene names and germline match the mouse. The read ends 1 residue early relative to the CDR3; the germline J gene fills the gap. This chain uses TRBV26 with TRBJ2-5; a weak D match, TRBD1 (5 bases). This CDR3 contains 11 residues. The ends were cut back, 6 bases at V and 6 bases at J, with 7 bases in the middle. Germline V gene lookup returns CDR1 KGHPV and CDR2 FQNQEV (reference sequence). CDR3 amino acids: CASSHRDTQYF. The sequenced part of the CDR3 DNA is TGTGCCAGCAGCCACAGGGACACCCAGTAC.

Worth noting for this clone: Gene names denote mouse genes. Coverage ceases 1 residue before the CDR3 finishes, and the germline J gene fills in the end. The chain carries TRBV15 and TRBJ2-5; D remains unclear. CDR1 is SGHND and CDR2 is FRSKSL in the germline V gene. The CDR3 has 11 amino acids. The V and J ends lost 3 bases and 3 bases respectively, with 1 base between them. The sequenced part of the CDR3 DNA is TGTGCCAGCAGTTTTCAAGACACCCAGTAC. It encodes CASSFQDTQY. The CDR3 as a whole reads CASSFQDTQYF.

Remarks on this clone: Genes here carry mouse names. Sequencing ends 1 residue short of the CDR3 end; the germline J gene provides the rest. The chain couples TRBV16 to TRBJ2-5; D gene uncertain. The CDR3 is made up of 13 amino acids. Germline V lookup: CDR1 SGHSA, CDR2 FRNQAP. V was cut by 5 bases and J by 0 bases, with 6 bases left in between. Incomplete CDR3 DNA: TGTGCAAGCAGCCCAATTAACCAAGACACCCAGTAC. Its translation is CASSPINQDTQY. The entire CDR3 sequence reads CASSPINQDTQYF.